This T cell receptor (beta chain) was identified during a study of blood T cells in healthy people across ages. General study findings and limits: Conclusively comparing naive with antigen-experienced cells was impossible with unsorted PBMCs. No one knew whether donors had CMV, which possibly confounded expanded clonotype changes.

The length of the CDR3 is 18 residues. Germline CDR1 and CDR2: MNHEY and SVGAGI. A note on this clonotype: Its antigen remains unknown.

Sample-barcoded 5' priming and a J-beta primer mix drove a second PCR of about 6 to 12 cycles. Researchers report that a template-switch adaptor with 12 random nucleotides tagged each cDNA molecule. TCRdb re-analysed the 5' RACE reads in MiXCR, keeping a single row per CDR3 protein. This repertoire shows about 590,000 distinct CDR3 sequences, about 30% found once; its top ten account for 15% to 18%. The sample comprised blood. The receptor comes from a woman older than 75 in good health. The gene calls are TRBV6-5 and TRBJ2-7, with 9 bases identical to TRBD1. CDR3 sequence (DNA): TGTGTCAGTAGTTTTCCCCTATCCGGGACAGGGAATTCCTACGAGCAGTACTTC. Translating it yields CVSSFPLSGTGNSYEQYF.